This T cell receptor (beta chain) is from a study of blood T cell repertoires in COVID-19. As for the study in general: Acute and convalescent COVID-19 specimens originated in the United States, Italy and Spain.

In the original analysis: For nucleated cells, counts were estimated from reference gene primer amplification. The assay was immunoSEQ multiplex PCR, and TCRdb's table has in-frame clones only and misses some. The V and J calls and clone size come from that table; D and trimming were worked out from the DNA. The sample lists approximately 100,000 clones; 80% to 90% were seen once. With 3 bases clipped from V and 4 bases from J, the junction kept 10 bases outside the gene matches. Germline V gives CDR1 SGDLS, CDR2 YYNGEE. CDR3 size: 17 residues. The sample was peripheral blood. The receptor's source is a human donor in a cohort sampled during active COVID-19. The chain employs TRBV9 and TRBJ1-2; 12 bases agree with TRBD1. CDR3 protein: CASSEAGTGGASYGYTF. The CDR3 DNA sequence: TGTGCCAGCAGCGAGGCCGGGACAGGGGGCGCTTCCTATGGCTACACCTTC. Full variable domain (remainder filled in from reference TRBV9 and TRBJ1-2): DSGVTQTPKHLITATGQRVTLRCSPRSGDLSVYWYQQSLDQGLQFLIQYYNGEERAKGNILERFSAQQFPDLHSELNLSSLELGDSALYFCASSEAGTGGASYGYTFGSGTRLTVV.